This record concerns one T cell receptor beta chain sequence. Its antigen is not identified. This CDR3 is also generated by other DNA sequences in the sample. This sample was included in a study of siplizumab effects on memory and regulatory T cells. The study's findings and limits: Of the proliferating CD4+ or CD8+ clones, roughly 75-96% lacked a naive or memory phenotype that could be assigned.

Germline V gives CDR1 SGHRS, CDR2 YFSETQ. The CDR3 runs to 15 residues. Trimming cost V 0 bases and J 1 base; bases outside gene matches: 2. Sequenced by immunoSEQ multiplex PCR; TCRdb stores in-frame clones only, minus some. The sample consists of about 120,000 clones, approximately 94% of them appearing once. This receptor was taken from a human donor in good health. Sequences were obtained from non-Treg CD4+ T cells sorted from blood. The chain is built from TRBV5-1 and TRBJ2-3; 7 bases fit TRBD1. The CDR3 protein is CASSLGQGGTDTQYF. The CDR3 coding sequence is TGCGCCAGCAGCTTGGGACAGGGAGGCACAGATACGCAGTATTTT.